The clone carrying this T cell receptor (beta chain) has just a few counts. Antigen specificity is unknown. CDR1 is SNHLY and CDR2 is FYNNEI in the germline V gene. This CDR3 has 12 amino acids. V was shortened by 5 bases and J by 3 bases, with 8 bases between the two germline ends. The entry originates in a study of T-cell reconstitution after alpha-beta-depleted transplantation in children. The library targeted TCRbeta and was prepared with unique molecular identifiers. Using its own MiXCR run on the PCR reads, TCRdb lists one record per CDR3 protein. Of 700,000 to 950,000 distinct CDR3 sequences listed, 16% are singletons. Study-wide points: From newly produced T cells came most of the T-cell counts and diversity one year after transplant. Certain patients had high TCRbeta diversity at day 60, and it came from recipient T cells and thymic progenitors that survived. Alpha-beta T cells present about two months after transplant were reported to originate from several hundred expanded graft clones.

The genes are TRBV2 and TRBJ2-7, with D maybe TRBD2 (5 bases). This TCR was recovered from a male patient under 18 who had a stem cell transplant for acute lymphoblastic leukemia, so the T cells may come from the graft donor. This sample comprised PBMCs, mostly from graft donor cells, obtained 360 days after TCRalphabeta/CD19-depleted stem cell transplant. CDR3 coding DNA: TGTGCCAGCAGTACGGACTTCTACGAGCAGTACTTC. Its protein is CASSTDFYEQYF.